Listed below are T cell receptor beta chains from one sample, sequenced in a study of blood T cell repertoires in COVID-19. Sequencing used immunoSEQ multiplex PCR; TCRdb keeps in-frame clones, though not all of them. The repertoire holds about 250,000 clones, with about 88% as singletons. Material: PBMCs or T cells enriched from blood (not recorded which). The origin of the receptors is a woman between 50 and 59 years old who had recovered from COVID-19. Each CDR3 is given without its conserved first and last residue. D genes are given only for firm matches. The listing skips clone size in some rows; elsewhere it reads once, few, many or a size class.

d_gene	v_gene	j_gene	abundance	CDR3aa
.	TRBV5-1	TRBJ2-7	.	ASSFNDFSYEQY
TRBD2	TRBV29-1	TRBJ2-1	.	SVGTSGSSYNEQF
.	TRBV7-3	TRBJ2-5	.	ASSLVSGRQETQY
.	TRBV9	TRBJ1-2	.	ASSVAGDSYGYT
.	TRBV5-4	TRBJ1-2	.	ASKYAEGGHGYT
.	TRBV21-1	TRBJ1-1	.	ASSKRVQRDLGDTEAF
TRBD1	TRBV28	TRBJ2-3	.	ASSLLGQPEGY
TRBD1	TRBV6-5	TRBJ1-4	.	ASSRQGGNEKLF
.	TRBV19	TRBJ1-2	.	ASRGDNILRYGYT
TRBD2	TRBV7-8	TRBJ2-7	.	ASSVLLAGVSEQY
TRBD2	TRBV11-2	TRBJ2-7	once	ASSGTSGKVYEQY
TRBD2	TRBV7-8	TRBJ2-3	.	ASSLARASGRAGATDTQY
TRBD2	TRBV7-2	TRBJ2-3	once	ASSLEGGRASDTQY
.	TRBV29-1	TRBJ2-1	.	SAHSDKPNEQF
TRBD1	TRBV5-1	TRBJ1-4	.	ASSSTGGRTEKLF
.	TRBV7-9	TRBJ2-7	.	ASSDRRDSIYEQY
TRBD1	TRBV7-3	TRBJ1-1	.	ASSPQGQTEAF
.	TRBV21-1	TRBJ1-5	.	ASSRTGANQPQH
TRBD1	TRBV9	TRBJ2-5	.	ASSVGGTGAVETQY
TRBD2	TRBV4-1	TRBJ2-1	.	ASSQDMGLSGRGGDEQF
.	TRBV2	TRBJ1-2	.	ASSVDSGYGYT
.	TRBV27	TRBJ1-1	once	ASSLGGFMNTEAF